Listed below are T cell receptor beta chains from one sample, sequenced in a study of blood T cell repertoires in COVID-19. Sequencing was performed with immunoSEQ multiplex PCR; in TCRdb, only in-frame clones are kept and a portion is missing. This sample has approximately 310,000 clones; approximately 85% occur once, and the top ten carry roughly 2.3%. Material for sequencing was PBMCs or T cells enriched from blood (not recorded which). These receptors were taken from a young man who had recovered from COVID-19. Each CDR3 is given without its conserved first and last residue. D genes are given only for firm matches.

V	D	J	CDR3
TRBV6-5	TRBD1	TRBJ1-1	ASSYQGARTEAF
TRBV18	TRBD1	TRBJ1-6	ASSPTGNTLDSPLH
TRBV9	.	TRBJ2-1	ASSVGGGNSYNEQF
TRBV2	TRBD1	TRBJ1-2	ARGTATTYGYT
TRBV3-1/TRBV3-2	TRBD2	TRBJ2-3	ASSQEWGAGGRDTQY
TRBV29-1	.	TRBJ1-2	SVDAVSGEGYT
TRBV30	TRBD1	TRBJ2-3	AWSWAGTGGADTQY
TRBV5-8	TRBD1	TRBJ1-2	ASSLAMGQRLH
TRBV9	TRBD1	TRBJ1-3	ASSGPGTASGNTIY
TRBV30	TRBD1	TRBJ1-5	AWSVLGTDATQPQH
TRBV6-2/TRBV6-3	TRBD1	TRBJ1-5	ASSRGRAPQH
TRBV30	TRBD1	TRBJ1-6	AWSVRDSGSPLH
TRBV18	TRBD1	TRBJ1-2	ASSETGGDYGYT
TRBV10-3	TRBD1	TRBJ1-5	AIRRQGIDQPQH
TRBV29-1	.	TRBJ1-2	SVAGLGYGYT
TRBV5-5	.	TRBJ2-5	ASSPREQETQY
TRBV5-6	.	TRBJ2-1	ASSLRYNEQF
TRBV30	.	TRBJ1-1	AWSEAFTEAF
TRBV29-1	.	TRBJ1-4	SVGWGGEKLF
TRBV4-1	TRBD2	TRBJ2-5	ASSQGGLAGVRETQY